Listed below are T cell receptor beta chains from one sample, sequenced in a study of blood T cell repertoires in COVID-19. TCRdb keeps only in-frame clones here, not all; method: immunoSEQ multiplex PCR. Among 150,000 to 200,000 clones listed, 80% were seen once. Specimen: PBMCs or T cells enriched from blood (not recorded which). All receptors derive from a man aged 35-49 years who had recovered from COVID-19. The CDR3 runs from the conserved cysteine through the conserved F or W. The D gene is left open where the match is weak. Where a row states a size, it is once, few, many or the class of an expanded clone; other rows omit it.

clone size: few; D gene: TRBD1; V gene: TRBV2; J gene: TRBJ2-2; CDR3 DNA: TGTGCCAGCAGCCAAGTGGGGACAGTCAACACCGGGGAGCTGTTTTTT; CDR3 protein: CASSQVGTVNTGELFF
clone size: -; D gene: -; V gene: TRBV15; J gene: TRBJ2-2; CDR3 DNA: TGTGCCACCTCGAGTAGTAACACCGGGGAGCTGTTTTTT; CDR3 protein: CATSSSNTGELFF
clone size: -; D gene: TRBD2; V gene: TRBV9; J gene: TRBJ2-1; CDR3 DNA: TGTGCCAGCAGCGCTAGCGGATTGACCTACAATGAGCAGTTCTTC; CDR3 protein: CASSASGLTYNEQFF
clone size: -; D gene: -; V gene: TRBV24-1; J gene: TRBJ2-2; CDR3 DNA: TGTGCCACCAGTGGGGGCGCCTTGAACACCGGGGAGCTGTTTTTT; CDR3 protein: CATSGGALNTGELFF
clone size: once; D gene: -; V gene: TRBV5-1; J gene: TRBJ2-3; CDR3 DNA: TGCGCCAGCAGCCTCCTAGGCACAGATACGCAGTATTTT; CDR3 protein: CASSLLGTDTQYF
clone size: -; D gene: -; V gene: TRBV5-8; J gene: TRBJ1-1; CDR3 DNA: TGTGCCAGCAGCTTGATACGGAACAGTTTGAACACTGAAGCTTTCTTT; CDR3 protein: CASSLIRNSLNTEAFF
clone size: few; D gene: TRBD1; V gene: TRBV6-6; J gene: TRBJ2-7; CDR3 DNA: TGTGCCAGCAGTTACCGGGACAGGGGGCCCTACGAGCAGTACTTC; CDR3 protein: CASSYRDRGPYEQYF
clone size: -; D gene: TRBD2; V gene: TRBV3-1/TRBV3-2; J gene: TRBJ2-1; CDR3 DNA: TGTGCCAGCAGGTCCCAGCGGGGGAATGAGCAGTTCTTC; CDR3 protein: CASRSQRGNEQFF
clone size: -; D gene: -; V gene: TRBV2; J gene: TRBJ2-1; CDR3 DNA: TGTGCCAGCAGTGGCGATGGGAGGAATGAGCAGTTCTTC; CDR3 protein: CASSGDGRNEQFF
clone size: -; D gene: -; V gene: TRBV30; J gene: TRBJ1-1; CDR3 DNA: TGTGCCTGGAGCCCACTCAACGGGGGGAGCGCTTTCTTT; CDR3 protein: CAWSPLNGGSAFF
clone size: -; D gene: -; V gene: TRBV4-2; J gene: TRBJ1-6; CDR3 DNA: TGTGCCAGCAGCCAAGATCTAAAAGGAGGCTCCTATAATTCACCCCTCCACTTT; CDR3 protein: CASSQDLKGGSYNSPLHF